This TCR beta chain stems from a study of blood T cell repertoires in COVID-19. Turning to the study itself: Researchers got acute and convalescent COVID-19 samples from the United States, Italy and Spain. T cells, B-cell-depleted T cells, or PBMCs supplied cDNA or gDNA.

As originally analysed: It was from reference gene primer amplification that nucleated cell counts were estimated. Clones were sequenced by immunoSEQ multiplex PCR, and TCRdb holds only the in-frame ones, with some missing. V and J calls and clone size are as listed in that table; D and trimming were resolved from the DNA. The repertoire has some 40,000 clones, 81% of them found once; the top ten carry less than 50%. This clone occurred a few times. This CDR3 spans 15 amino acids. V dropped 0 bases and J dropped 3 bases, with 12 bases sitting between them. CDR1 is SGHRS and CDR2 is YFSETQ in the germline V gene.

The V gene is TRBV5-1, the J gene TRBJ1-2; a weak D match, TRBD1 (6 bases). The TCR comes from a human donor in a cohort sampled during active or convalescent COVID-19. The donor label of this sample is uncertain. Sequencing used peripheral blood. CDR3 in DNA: TGCGCCAGCAGCTTGGAGTCAGGGGCTTACTATGGCTACACCTTC. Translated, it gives CASSLESGAYYGYTF.